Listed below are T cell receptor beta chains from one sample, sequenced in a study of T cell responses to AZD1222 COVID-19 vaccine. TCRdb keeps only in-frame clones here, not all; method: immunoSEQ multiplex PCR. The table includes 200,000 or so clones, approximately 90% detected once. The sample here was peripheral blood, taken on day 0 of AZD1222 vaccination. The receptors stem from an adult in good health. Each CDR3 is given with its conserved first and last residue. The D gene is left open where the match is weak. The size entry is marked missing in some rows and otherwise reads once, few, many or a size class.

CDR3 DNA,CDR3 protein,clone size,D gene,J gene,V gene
TGTGCCAGCAGTTTATCGACAGTAACAACTAATGAAAAACTGTTTTTT,CASSLSTVTTNEKLFF,.,.,TRBJ1-4,TRBV28
TGCGCCAGCAGCCGAAATCCTAGCGTGGACACAGATACGCAGTATTTT,CASSRNPSVDTDTQYF,.,.,TRBJ2-3,TRBV5-1
TGTGCCTGGAGGGGACAGGGGTTTCAGCCCCAGCATTTT,CAWRGQGFQPQHF,.,TRBD1,TRBJ1-5,TRBV30
TGTGCCAGTAGTAATGGCCATATGTTCAATCAGCCCCAGCATTTT,CASSNGHMFNQPQHF,.,.,TRBJ1-5,TRBV19
TGTGCCAGCAGCTTAAGGGGCGGGGACGGTAATTCACCCCTCCACTTT,CASSLRGGDGNSPLHF,.,.,TRBJ1-6,TRBV7-9
TGTGCCAGCACTAAGCCGTGGGGTGGCTACACCTTC,CASTKPWGGYTF,.,.,TRBJ1-2,TRBV28
TGTGCCATCAGTGAGTCCGGGACAGGAGGATACAATGAGCAGTTCTTC,CAISESGTGGYNEQFF,.,TRBD1,TRBJ2-1,TRBV10-3
TGTGCCTGGAGAGCGAGACGTAACACTGAAGCTTTCTTT,CAWRARRNTEAFF,.,.,TRBJ1-1,TRBV30
TGTGCCAGCAGCTTAGCGAGGGGGGGCGCCAAAAACATTCAGTACTTC,CASSLARGGAKNIQYF,.,.,TRBJ2-4,TRBV7-2
TGTGCCAGCAGCTTAGAAACGGGGGGAAACACCATATATTTT,CASSLETGGNTIYF,.,.,TRBJ1-3,TRBV7-2
TGTGCCAGCAGCTTAGGCCCGGCCTTGAGCACTGAAGCTTTCTTT,CASSLGPALSTEAFF,.,.,TRBJ1-1,TRBV7-2
TGTGCCAGCAGCCTCCAGGGGGCCTACGGCTACACCTTC,CASSLQGAYGYTF,.,TRBD1,TRBJ1-2,TRBV12-3/TRBV12-4
TGTGCCAGTAGTATACCCGGTTTACGCGACTATGGCTACACCTTC,CASSIPGLRDYGYTF,.,.,TRBJ1-2,TRBV19
TGTGCCAGCAGCGTATCCGGGACAGAGGCCCCCTACGAGCAGTACTTC,CASSVSGTEAPYEQYF,once,TRBD1,TRBJ2-7,TRBV9
TGTGCCAGCAGCTTATCCCGGGAGCCCCAGCATTTT,CASSLSREPQHF,.,.,TRBJ1-5,TRBV7-9
TGTGCCAGTAGTACCCTAGGGGGACAGGGCGTCCATGAGCAGTTCTTC,CASSTLGGQGVHEQFF,.,TRBD1,TRBJ2-1,TRBV19
TGTGCCAGCAGTAGAGGACTAGCGGGAGAGGGCTACGAGCAGTACTTC,CASSRGLAGEGYEQYF,.,TRBD2,TRBJ2-7,TRBV6-2/TRBV6-3
TGTGCCAGTAGTACGGCGGCTACGAACTACAATGAGCAGTTCTTC,CASSTAATNYNEQFF,.,.,TRBJ2-1,TRBV19
TGTGCCAGCAGCCAACCCAGTCACACTGAAGCTTTCTTT,CASSQPSHTEAFF,.,.,TRBJ1-1,TRBV3-1/TRBV3-2
TGTGCCAGCACATCCACGGGTCCGGCTGAAGCTTTCTTT,CASTSTGPAEAFF,.,.,TRBJ1-1,TRBV7-9
TGTGCCAGCAGCCAAATACAGGGTTCTCTGAATGAGCAGTTCTTC,CASSQIQGSLNEQFF,once,.,TRBJ2-1,TRBV3-1/TRBV3-2
TGTGCCAGCTCACCACCACTCGCCAGCTCCTACAATGAGCAGTTCTTC,CASSPPLASSYNEQFF,.,.,TRBJ2-1,TRBV18
TGTGCCAGCAGTTTAGAAAGAAATCAGCCCCAGCATTTT,CASSLERNQPQHF,.,.,TRBJ1-5,TRBV28
TGTACCAGCAGTTACTCGACAGGGGCCGACTTATACGAGCAGTACTTC,CTSSYSTGADLYEQYF,.,TRBD1,TRBJ2-7,TRBV6-5
TGTGCCAGCAGTGAGAAGGGTGCGAACACCGGGGAGCTGTTTTTT,CASSEKGANTGELFF,.,.,TRBJ2-2,TRBV2
TGTGCCAGCAGTTACTTTGGGGCCAAAGGGGGCTACACCTTC,CASSYFGAKGGYTF,few,.,TRBJ1-2,TRBV6-5
TGTGCCAGTATTGATCAGCCTACCTCCTACAATGAGCAGTTCTTC,CASIDQPTSYNEQFF,.,.,TRBJ2-1,TRBV19
TGCGCCAGCAGAACAGGGGTGGGTTCGCGCGAGCAGTACTTC,CASRTGVGSREQYF,once,TRBD1,TRBJ2-7,TRBV10-2
TGTGCCAGTAGTATAATTGGAGGCAGGGGGCGCGGGGAGACCCAGTACTTC,CASSIIGGRGRGETQYF,.,TRBD1,TRBJ2-5,TRBV19
TGTGCCAGCGGGGGCAGCAGTAGCAATCAGCCCCAGCATTTT,CASGGSSSNQPQHF,.,.,TRBJ1-5,TRBV2
TGTGCCAGCAGCGTTTATAGCAATCAGCCCCAGCATTTT,CASSVYSNQPQHF,.,.,TRBJ1-5,TRBV9
TGTGCCAGCAGGACTAGCGGGAGTGGAACAGATACGCAGTATTTT,CASRTSGSGTDTQYF,.,TRBD2,TRBJ2-3,TRBV7-8
TGCGCCAGCAGTCTTCTGGCGGGCGGGGGCTACACCTTC,CASSLLAGGGYTF,.,.,TRBJ1-2,TRBV5-1
TGCGCCAGCAGCTTCAATACCTACGAGCAGTACTTC,CASSFNTYEQYF,.,.,TRBJ2-7,TRBV5-1
TGTGCCACAGCCCAATTCGGGACAGGGGTATACGAGCAGTACTTC,CATAQFGTGVYEQYF,.,TRBD1,TRBJ2-7,TRBV7-2
TGTGCCAGCAGTTTTTGGCGGCTTAATCAGCCCCAGCATTTT,CASSFWRLNQPQHF,once,.,TRBJ1-5,TRBV28
TGTGCCAGCAGCTTAGTGTGGCAGGGGCGCACAGATACGCAGTATTTT,CASSLVWQGRTDTQYF,.,.,TRBJ2-3,TRBV11-2
TGTGCCAGCAGCTTTTTAGCGGGCCACAATGAGCAGTTCTTC,CASSFLAGHNEQFF,.,TRBD2,TRBJ2-1,TRBV7-9
TGTGCCAAATGTCAACAGGGACTTGTAGACACCATATATTTT,CAKCQQGLVDTIYF,.,.,TRBJ1-3,TRBV5-3
TGTGCCAGCAGTTTGGGCAGGTCCCTCTATGGCTACACCTTC,CASSLGRSLYGYTF,.,.,TRBJ1-2,TRBV28
TGCGCCAGCAGCTTGGAAGTGGGAGGGGGCACCGGGGAGCTGTTTTTT,CASSLEVGGGTGELFF,.,.,TRBJ2-2,TRBV5-1
TGCGCCAGCAGCTTTTGGCCCCCTAGGGGGGCTGGAAACACCATATATTTT,CASSFWPPRGAGNTIYF,.,.,TRBJ1-3,TRBV5-1
TGTGCCAGTAGTATTGACAGGGGCTATGGCTACACCTTC,CASSIDRGYGYTF,.,TRBD1,TRBJ1-2,TRBV19
TGTGCCTGGAGTACGTCCCCGAACACTGAAGCTTTCTTT,CAWSTSPNTEAFF,once,.,TRBJ1-1,TRBV30
TGTGCCAGCAGCTTGGAGGTGGGCCCCATCCCCGGGGAGCTGTTTTTT,CASSLEVGPIPGELFF,.,.,TRBJ2-2,TRBV5-6
TGTGCCAGTAGTATCGGGACAGTCTATGGCTACACCTTC,CASSIGTVYGYTF,.,TRBD1,TRBJ1-2,TRBV19
TGCGCCAGCAGATTACAGACCAACACCGGGGAGCTGTTTTTT,CASRLQTNTGELFF,.,.,TRBJ2-2,TRBV5-1
TGCAGTGCTAGTCTCGGGCTCCAAAGGGAGCAGTACTTC,CSASLGLQREQYF,.,.,TRBJ2-7,TRBV20-1
TGTGCCAGCAGCTTAGAACGGTCTGATACGCAGTATTTT,CASSLERSDTQYF,.,.,TRBJ2-3,TRBV7-2
TGTGCCAGCAGTTTCAGGGGGCTAGTAGGCACCGGGGAGCTGTTTTTT,CASSFRGLVGTGELFF,.,TRBD1,TRBJ2-2,TRBV28
TGTGCCACTAAAAATCCGGGACAGAGCTCCTACGAGCAGTACTTC,CATKNPGQSSYEQYF,.,TRBD1,TRBJ2-7,TRBV19
TGTGCCAGCAGCCCCCGACTAGCGGGGGCAGCGAACACCGGGGAGCTGTTTTTT,CASSPRLAGAANTGELFF,.,TRBD2,TRBJ2-2,TRBV11-2
TGTGCCAGCAGCCGCCGGGACAGGATCCAGAGCGGGGAGCTGTTTTTT,CASSRRDRIQSGELFF,.,TRBD1,TRBJ2-2,TRBV3-1/TRBV3-2
TGCGCCAGCAGCCAACCGCAGGGAGGGGAGACCCAGTACTTC,CASSQPQGGETQYF,once,TRBD2,TRBJ2-5,TRBV4-1
TGTGCCAGCAGCACCCGAGGGGGGCTTACCGGGGAGCTGTTTTTT,CASSTRGGLTGELFF,.,.,TRBJ2-2,TRBV13
TGTGCCTACAGTGATAGCGGGAGTCCCCGTGAGACCCAGTACTTC,CAYSDSGSPRETQYF,.,TRBD2,TRBJ2-5,TRBV2